Each of the 24 T cell receptor beta chains below was sequenced from the same sample in a study of T cells after yellow fever vaccination (dated by TCRdb to the late 2010s). Library creation used 5' RACE. The instrument given in TCRdb is Illumina HiSeq 2500. TCRdb cleaned the public reads at Q25 with fastp, built clones with MiXCR and kept in-frame beta chains. Under each unique CDR3 protein, matching rows form one entry showing the most common genes and DNA. This sample is represented by about 58,000 distinct CDR3 sequences; roughly 7.4% of them were singletons. Jointly, the top ten make up around 44% of the sample. Taken with the paper, the label for treatment or condition translates to: live attenuated yellow fever vaccine strain. The material was CD8+ T cells sorted from PBMCs, obtained on the day of the first yellow fever vaccination. These TCRs come from a man aged 18 to 29 who received the YFV17D yellow fever vaccine.

This clonotype occurred many times. This rearrangement joins TRBV6-1 to TRBJ2-1; 8 nucleotides align to TRBD1. Trimming cost V 7 bases and J 4 bases; bases outside gene matches: 15. This CDR3 spans 17 amino acids. From germline, CDR1 is MNHNS and CDR2 SASEGT. For the CDR3, the DNA is TGTGCCAGCACCGAAGGACAGGGAGAGGGGTTATACAATGAGCAGTTCTTC. Its protein is CASTEGQGEGLYNEQFF.

This clonotype was observed at least ten times. The rearrangement uses TRBV7-3 and TRBJ1-1, with D possibly TRBD1 on 6 matching bases. Trimming stripped 3 bases from V and 6 bases from J, with 11 bases between. CDR3 length: 13 amino acids. Germline CDR1 is SGHTA and CDR2 is FQGTGA. The CDR3 region is CASSFTTGSEAFF. The CDR3 bases are TGTGCCAGCAGCTTCACTACAGGGTCTGAAGCTTTCTTT. The full variable domain, rest sourced from reference TRBV7-3 and TRBJ1-1, is GAGVSQTPSNKVTEKGKYVELRCDPISGHTALYWYRQSLGQGPEFLIYFQGTGAADDSGLPNDRFFAVRPEGSVSTLKIQRTERGDSAVYLCASSFTTGSEAFFGQGTRLTVV.

The sample holds many counts of this clonotype. The genes are TRBV6-4 and TRBJ2-3; the D is unclear. The length of the CDR3 is 13 residues. In germline, CDR1 is MRHNA, CDR2 SNTAGT. With 3 bases removed from V and 0 bases from J, the gap between germline ends came to 4 bases. The CDR3 DNA reads TGTGCCAGCAGTGAGGGGAGCACAGATACGCAGTATTTT. Its translation is CASSEGSTDTQYF.

V and J are TRBV4-1 and TRBJ1-1; 7 nucleotides line up with TRBD1. CDR3 length equals 14 residues. The ends lost 6 bases at V and 0 bases at J; junction bases unmatched: 4. Germline lookup yields CDR1 MGHRA and CDR2 YSYEKL. The CDR3 region is CASSRQGVNTEAFF. The CDR3 region has the DNA TGCGCCAGCAGTCGACAGGGTGTGAACACTGAAGCTTTCTTT.

This clonotype was detected ten times or more. The genes are TRBV4-1 and TRBJ1-5, with D maybe TRBD1 (6 bases). Germline V CDR1 and CDR2: MGHRA, YSYEKL. Trimming left V 4 bases short and J 1 base short, with 14 bases between. The CDR3 runs 16 residues. CDR3 residues: CASSLGGQGSNQPQHF. CDR3 DNA: TGCGCCAGCAGCCTCGGCGGGCAGGGGAGCAATCAGCCCCAGCATTTT.

This clonotype appeared many times. The chain has TRBV6-2 or TRBV6-3 and TRBJ2-7, with 7 bases matching TRBD2. V trimming: 4 bases; J trimming: 1 base; junction bases outside the gene matches: 1. This CDR3 region has 13 residues. The germline gives CDR1 MNHEY, CDR2 SVGEGT. CDR3 residues: CASSWGGSYEQYF. The CDR3 DNA is TGTGCCAGCAGTTGGGGGGGTTCCTACGAGCAGTACTTC.

This clonotype was counted many times. This rearrangement joins TRBV6-2 or TRBV6-3 to TRBJ2-7; maybe TRBD1 (5 bases). Trimming removed 2 bases at V and 7 bases at J, with 21 bases between. Germline CDR1 MNHEY, CDR2 SVGEGT. The CDR3 length is 16 residues. CDR3 sequence reads: CASSYLNSGQATEQYV. CDR3 bases: TGTGCCAGCAGTTACCTCAACTCCGGACAAGCTACGGAGCAGTACGTC.

The rearrangement uses TRBV5-1 and TRBJ2-7; 9 bases align to TRBD1. The V gene's germline CDR1 is SGHRS and CDR2 YFSETQ. The CDR3 sequence is 12 residues long. The V gene end was trimmed by 5 bases and the J gene end by 5 bases; junction bases not matched to a gene: 2. CDR3 DNA sequence: TGCGCCAGCAGACAGGGGGCCGACGAGCAGTACTTC. This gives the protein CASRQGADEQYF.

This clonotype showed up just a few times. J is TRBJ2-1 and V is TRBV5-1; D might be TRBD2 (5 bases). Trimming left V 5 bases short and J 4 bases short, with 13 bases between. The germline V gene has CDR1 SGHRS and CDR2 YFSETQ. The CDR3 covers 14 residues. Written as DNA, the CDR3 is TGCGCCAGCAGGCCGATCCGGGGATACAATGAGCAGTTCTTC. This gives the protein CASRPIRGYNEQFF.

In its sample, this clonotype was seen many times. The chain is built from TRBV6-5 and TRBJ2-7; no clear D gene. Germline-derived CDR1 and CDR2 are MNHEY and SVGAGI. The CDR3 loop spans 15 amino acids. Trimming took 2 bases from V and 4 from J, leaving 15 bases between them. CDR3 sequence reads: CASSYPRPPLYEQYF. The CDR3 DNA sequence: TGTGCCAGCAGTTACCCCCGGCCCCCTCTTTACGAGCAGTACTTC.

In its sample, this clonotype was seen many times. This chain joins TRBV10-2 and TRBJ2-5, with D perhaps TRBD1 or TRBD2 (5 bases each). V was clipped by 6 bases and J by 4 bases, with 12 bases between them. Germline V gene data show CDR1 as WSHSY and CDR2 as SAAADI. CDR3 size: 13 residues. The DNA for the CDR3 is TGCGCCAGCAGCGTCGGGGCGGCAGAGACCCAGTACTTC. Its translation is CASSVGAAETQYF.

This clonotype was recorded a few times. V gene TRBV4-1 combines with J gene TRBJ1-5; no firm D call. This CDR3 contains 17 residues. CDR1 is MGHRA, CDR2 YSYEKL, per germline. The V gene lost 1 base and the J gene lost 0 bases, with 13 bases spanning the gap. The CDR3 bases are TGCGCCAGCAGCCAAGGTGAAGAACTGCTTAGCAATCAGCCCCAGCATTTT. Translated: CASSQGEELLSNQPQHF.

V is TRBV11-2 and J is TRBJ2-1, with D possibly being TRBD2 (6 bases). This CDR3 has 16 residues. Germline V gene lookup returns CDR1 SGHAT and CDR2 FQNNGV. Trimming stripped 1 base from V and 4 bases from J, with 14 bases between. The DNA of the CDR3 is TGTGCCAGCAGCTTAGGGCTAACAGGAGGGTACAATGAGCAGTTCTTC. Amino acid sequence: CASSLGLTGGYNEQFF.

V and J are TRBV12-1 and TRBJ2-7. TRBV12-1 is shown as a pseudogene. The CDR3 contains 17 residues. CDR3 in DNA: TGTGCCAGCAGCTTTGTCCGCGCACAGCGCAACCACTACGAGCAGTACGTC. Translation: CASSFVRAQRNHYEQYV.

The genes are TRBV7-9 and TRBJ2-7; D is unclear. The V end lost 5 bases, the J end lost 3 bases, and 8 bases lay between the germline ends. Germline V gene data show CDR1 as SEHNR and CDR2 as FQNEAQ (reference sequence). This CDR3 has 12 amino acids. CDR3 region: CASSPNSYEQYV. The CDR3 nucleotides read TGTGCCAGCAGCCCCAACAGCTACGAGCAGTACGTC.

This clonotype showed up many times. This chain joins TRBV4-3 and TRBJ1-2, with TRBD1 identical over 10 bases. This CDR3 is 14 amino acids long. Germline lookup yields CDR1 LGHNA and CDR2 YSLEER. Germline trimming cut 1 base from V and 6 bases from J; bases unmatched to any gene: 2. In nucleotides, the CDR3 is TGCGCCAGCAGCCAAGGCGGGACAGGGGATGGCTACACCTTC. Translation gives CASSQGGTGDGYTF.

This clonotype was detected a few times. The junction shows a germline mismatch at one end, possibly a read error. The rearrangement joins TRBV5-1 to TRBJ2-6; D ambiguous. This CDR3 spans 13 amino acids. The germline V gene has CDR1 SGHRS and CDR2 YFSETQ. CDR3 in amino acids: CASSSSEANVLTF. The CDR3 DNA reads TGCGCCAGCAGCTCGTCTGAGGCCAACGTCCTGACTTTC.

The gene calls are TRBV18 and TRBJ2-7; 9 positions agree with TRBD1. CDR3 length: 15 residues. With 6 bases clipped from V and 3 bases from J, the junction kept 9 bases outside the gene matches. Germline V CDR1 and CDR2: KGHSH, LQKENI. The chain's CDR3 is CASSPSGQGLYEQYF. CDR3 in DNA: TGTGCCAGCTCCCCGTCGGGACAGGGTCTCTACGAGCAGTACTTC.

V gene TRBV11-2 combines with J gene TRBJ2-3; perhaps TRBD2 as D (6 bases). Germline CDR1 reads SGHAT; CDR2 reads FQNNGV. Deletions cut 3 bases from V and 1 base from J, with 17 bases between. CDR3 length: 17 amino acids. CDR3 DNA: TGTGCCAGCAGCTTTAGGGGCCGGGGACTGGGCACAGATACGCAGTATTTT. This encodes CASSFRGRGLGTDTQYF.

This clonotype was observed a handful of times. J is TRBJ2-5 and V is TRBV11-2; TRBD2 matches 11 bases. Germline values: CDR1 SGHAT, CDR2 FQNNGV. V was pared by 0 bases and J by 7 bases, with 4 bases of the junction left unmatched. CDR3 length: 15 residues. CDR3 nucleotide sequence: TGTGCCAGCAGCTTAGATAGCGGGGGGGTAGGGACCCAGTACTTC. Translation: CASSLDSGGVGTQYF.

This clonotype was recorded a few times. This chain joins TRBV4-1 and TRBJ1-3, with 10 bases identical to TRBD1. V was pared by 4 bases and J by 0 bases, with 9 bases of the junction left unmatched. In germline, CDR1 is MGHRA, CDR2 YSYEKL. The CDR3 loop spans 18 amino acids. As DNA, the CDR3 is TGCGCCAGCAGCCCCCCCCCCGGGACAGGGGCCTCTGGAAACACCATATATTTT. Its protein product is CASSPPPGTGASGNTIYF.

This clonotype has at least ten counts. This chain joins TRBV6-5 and TRBJ1-1, with unresolved D. Germline V lookup: CDR1 MNHEY, CDR2 SVGAGI. The germline V and J ends were trimmed by 5 bases and 3 bases, with 19 bases remaining between them. This CDR3 is built from 16 residues. The CDR3 spells CASSLRDLGSDTEAFF. CDR3 nucleotides: TGTGCCAGCAGTCTACGGGATCTCGGATCTGACACTGAAGCTTTCTTT.

In its sample, this clonotype ranks as large. V gene TRBV24-1 combines with J gene TRBJ2-1; D unresolved. The V end lost 3 bases, the J end lost 3 bases, and 5 bases lay between the germline ends. This CDR3 spans 13 amino acids. Germline CDR1 and CDR2: KGHDR and SFDVKD. The DNA of the CDR3 is TGTGCCACCAGTGATCGTCTCTACAATGAGCAGTTCTTC. Encoded protein: CATSDRLYNEQFF.

This clonotype was picked up many times. This chain links TRBV4-1 with TRBJ2-3, with 7 nucleotides matching TRBD2. The germline gives CDR1 MGHRA, CDR2 YSYEKL. Trimming took 4 bases from V and 4 from J; bases not matched to a gene: 8. This CDR3 spans 15 amino acids. The chain's CDR3 is CASSRSGGGADTQYF. The CDR3 nucleotides are TGCGCCAGCAGCCGCTCTGGCGGGGGTGCAGATACGCAGTATTTT.